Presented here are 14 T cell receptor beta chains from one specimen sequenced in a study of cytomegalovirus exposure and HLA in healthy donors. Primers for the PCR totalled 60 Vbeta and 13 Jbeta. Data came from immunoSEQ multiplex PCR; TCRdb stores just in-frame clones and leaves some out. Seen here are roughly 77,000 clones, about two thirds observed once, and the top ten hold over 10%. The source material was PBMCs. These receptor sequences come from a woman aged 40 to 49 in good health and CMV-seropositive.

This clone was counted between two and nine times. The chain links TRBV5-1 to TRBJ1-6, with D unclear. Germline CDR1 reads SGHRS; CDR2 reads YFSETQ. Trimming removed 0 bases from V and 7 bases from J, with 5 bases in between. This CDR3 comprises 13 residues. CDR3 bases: TGCGCCAGCAGCTTGGCCGGGAATTCACCCCTCCACTTT. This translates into CASSLAGNSPLHF.

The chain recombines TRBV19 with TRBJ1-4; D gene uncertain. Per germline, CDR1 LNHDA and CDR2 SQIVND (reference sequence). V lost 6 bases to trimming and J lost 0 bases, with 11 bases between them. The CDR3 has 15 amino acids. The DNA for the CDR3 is TGTGCCAGTAGGGAGGGAGATGCAACTAATGAAAAACTGTTTTTT. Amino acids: CASREGDATNEKLFF.

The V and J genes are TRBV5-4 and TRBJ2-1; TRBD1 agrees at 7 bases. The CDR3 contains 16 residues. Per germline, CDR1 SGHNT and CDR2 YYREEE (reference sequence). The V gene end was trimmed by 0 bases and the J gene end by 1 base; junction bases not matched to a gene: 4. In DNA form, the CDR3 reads TGTGCCAGCAGCTTGGATAGGGGGCGGTCCTACAATGAGCAGTTCTTC. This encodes CASSLDRGRSYNEQFF.

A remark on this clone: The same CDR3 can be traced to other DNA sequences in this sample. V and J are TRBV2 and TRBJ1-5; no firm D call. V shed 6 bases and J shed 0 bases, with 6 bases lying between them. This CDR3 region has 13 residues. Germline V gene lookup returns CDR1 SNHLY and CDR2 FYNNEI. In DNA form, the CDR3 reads TGTGCCAGCAGGAGGGATAGCAATCAGCCCCAGCATTTT. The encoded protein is CASRRDSNQPQHF.

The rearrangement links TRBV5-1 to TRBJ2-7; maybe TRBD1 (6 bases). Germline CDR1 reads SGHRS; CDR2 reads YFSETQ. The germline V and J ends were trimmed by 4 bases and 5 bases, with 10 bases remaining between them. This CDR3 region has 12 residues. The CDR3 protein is CASSVNRDEQYF. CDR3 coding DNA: TGCGCCAGCAGCGTCAACAGGGACGAGCAGTACTTC.

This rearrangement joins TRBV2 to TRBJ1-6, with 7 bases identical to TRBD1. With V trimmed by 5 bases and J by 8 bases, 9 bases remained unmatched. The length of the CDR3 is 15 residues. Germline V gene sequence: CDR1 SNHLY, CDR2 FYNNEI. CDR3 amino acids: CASSRQGEMDSPLHF. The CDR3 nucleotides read TGTGCCAGCAGTCGTCAGGGGGAAATGGATTCACCCCTCCACTTT. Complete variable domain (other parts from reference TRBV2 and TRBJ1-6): EPEVTQTPSHQVTQMGQEVILRCVPISNHLYFYWYRQILGQKVEFLVSFYNNEISEKSEIFDDQFSVERPDGSNFTLKIRSTKLEDSAMYFCASSRQGEMDSPLHFGNGTRLTVT.

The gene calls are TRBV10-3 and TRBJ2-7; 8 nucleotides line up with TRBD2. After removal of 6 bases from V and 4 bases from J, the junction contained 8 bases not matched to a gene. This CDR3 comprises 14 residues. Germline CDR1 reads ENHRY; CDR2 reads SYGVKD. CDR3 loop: CAIRETSEPYEQYF. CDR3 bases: TGTGCCATCAGGGAGACTAGCGAGCCATACGAGCAGTACTTC.

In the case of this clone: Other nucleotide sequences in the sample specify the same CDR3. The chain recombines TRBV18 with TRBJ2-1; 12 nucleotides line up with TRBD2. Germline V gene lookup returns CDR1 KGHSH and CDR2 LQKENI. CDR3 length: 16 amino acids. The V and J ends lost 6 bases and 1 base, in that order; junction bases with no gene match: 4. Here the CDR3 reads CASSLTSGGSYNEQFF. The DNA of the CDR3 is TGTGCCAGCTCGCTGACTAGCGGGGGTTCCTACAATGAGCAGTTCTTC.

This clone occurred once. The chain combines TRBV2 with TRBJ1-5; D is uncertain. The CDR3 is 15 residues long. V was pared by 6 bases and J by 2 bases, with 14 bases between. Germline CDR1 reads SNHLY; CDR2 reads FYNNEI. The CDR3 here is CASSVQATGNQPQHF. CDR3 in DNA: TGTGCCAGCAGCGTCCAGGCAACCGGCAATCAGCCCCAGCATTTT.

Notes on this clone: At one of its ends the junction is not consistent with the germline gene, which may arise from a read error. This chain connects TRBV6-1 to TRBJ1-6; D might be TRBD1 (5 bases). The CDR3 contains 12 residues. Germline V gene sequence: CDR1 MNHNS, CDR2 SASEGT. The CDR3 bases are TGTGCAAGCAGTGGGGGAGAGAAACCCCTCCACTTT. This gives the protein CASSGGEKPLHF.

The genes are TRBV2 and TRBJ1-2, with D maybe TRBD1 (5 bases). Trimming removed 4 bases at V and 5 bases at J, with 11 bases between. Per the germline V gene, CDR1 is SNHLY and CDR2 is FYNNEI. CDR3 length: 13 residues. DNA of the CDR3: TGTGCCAGCAGTGTTGAGACAGAATATGGCTACACCTTC. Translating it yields CASSVETEYGYTF.

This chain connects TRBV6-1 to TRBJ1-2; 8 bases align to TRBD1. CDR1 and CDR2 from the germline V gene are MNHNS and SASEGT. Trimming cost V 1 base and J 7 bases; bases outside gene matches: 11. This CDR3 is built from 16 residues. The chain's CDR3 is CASSEVAPGGPSGYTF. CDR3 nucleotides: TGTGCCAGCAGTGAAGTTGCCCCAGGGGGCCCGAGTGGCTACACCTTC.

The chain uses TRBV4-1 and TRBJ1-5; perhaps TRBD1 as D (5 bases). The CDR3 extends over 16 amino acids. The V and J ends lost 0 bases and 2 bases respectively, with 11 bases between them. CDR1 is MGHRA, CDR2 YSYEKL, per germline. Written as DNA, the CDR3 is TGCGCCAGCAGCCAAGATGGGGGGATCGGCAATCAGCCCCAGCATTTT. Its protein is CASSQDGGIGNQPQHF.

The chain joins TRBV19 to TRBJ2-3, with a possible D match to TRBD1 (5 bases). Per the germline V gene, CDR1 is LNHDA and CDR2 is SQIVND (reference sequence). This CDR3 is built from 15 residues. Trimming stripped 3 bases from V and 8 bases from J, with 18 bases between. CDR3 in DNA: TGTGCCAGTAGTATGACACAGGCTAACGAACGTACGCAGTATTTT. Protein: CASSMTQANERTQYF.